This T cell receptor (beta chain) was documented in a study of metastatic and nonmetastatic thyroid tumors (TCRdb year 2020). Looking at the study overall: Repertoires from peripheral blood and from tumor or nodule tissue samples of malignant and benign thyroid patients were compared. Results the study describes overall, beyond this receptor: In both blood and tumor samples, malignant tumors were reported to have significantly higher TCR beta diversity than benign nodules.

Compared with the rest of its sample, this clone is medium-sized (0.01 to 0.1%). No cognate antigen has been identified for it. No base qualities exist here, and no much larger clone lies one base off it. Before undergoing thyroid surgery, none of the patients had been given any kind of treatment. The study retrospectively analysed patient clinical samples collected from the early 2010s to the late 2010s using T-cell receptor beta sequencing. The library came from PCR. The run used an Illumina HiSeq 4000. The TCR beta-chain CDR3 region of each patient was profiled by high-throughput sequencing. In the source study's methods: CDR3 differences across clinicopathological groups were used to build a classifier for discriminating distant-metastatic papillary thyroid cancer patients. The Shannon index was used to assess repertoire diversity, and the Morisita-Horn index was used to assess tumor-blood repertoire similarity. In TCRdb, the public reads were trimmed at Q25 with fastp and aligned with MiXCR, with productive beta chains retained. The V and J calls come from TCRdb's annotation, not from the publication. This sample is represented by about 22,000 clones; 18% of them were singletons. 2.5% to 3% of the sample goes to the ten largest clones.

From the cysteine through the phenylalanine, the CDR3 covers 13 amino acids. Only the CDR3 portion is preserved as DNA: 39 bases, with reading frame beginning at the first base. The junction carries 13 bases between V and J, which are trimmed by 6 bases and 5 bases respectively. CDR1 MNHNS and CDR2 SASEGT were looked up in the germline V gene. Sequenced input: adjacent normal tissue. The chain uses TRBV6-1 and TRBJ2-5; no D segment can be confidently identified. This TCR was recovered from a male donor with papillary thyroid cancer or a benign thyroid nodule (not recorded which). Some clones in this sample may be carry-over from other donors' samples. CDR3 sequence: CASRIGSRETQYF. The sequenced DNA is TGTGCCAGCAGGATAGGGTCACGGGAGACCCAGTACTTC.